Shown below are 25 T cell receptor beta chains from a single sample sequenced in a study of blood T cell repertoires in COVID-19. Method: immunoSEQ multiplex PCR; TCRdb's copy keeps in-frame clones and lacks some. The profile shows some 390,000 clones, about nine tenths of them singletons. The sequencing sample was made of peripheral blood. These receptor sequences come from a woman aged 40-49 years with COVID-19, enrolled during active disease.

The chain carries TRBV4-3 and TRBJ2-7; 8 bases are shared with TRBD2. This CDR3 contains 17 residues. V trimming: 3 bases; J trimming: 7 bases; junction bases outside the gene matches: 17. Germline loops: CDR1 LGHNA, CDR2 YSLEER. In DNA, the CDR3 is TGCGCCAGCAGCCAGGCATACCCCGGGACTAGGTTGCGTGAGCAGTACTTC. Translation: CASSQAYPGTRLREQYF.

This chain connects TRBV5-5 to TRBJ2-5; 7 bases line up with TRBD1. From germline, CDR1 is SGHKS and CDR2 YYEKEE (reference sequence). This CDR3 is built from 17 residues. V lost 4 bases to trimming and J lost 6 bases; unmatched junction nucleotides: 18. The CDR3 bases are TGTGCCAGCAGCGAAGGGGACAGTCATGGCTTTCAGAAGACCCAGTACTTC. This translates into CASSEGDSHGFQKTQYF. The full variable domain, its missing parts supplied by reference TRBV5-5 and TRBJ2-5, is DAGVTQSPTHLIKTRGQQVTLRCSPISGHKSVSWYQQVLGQGPQFIFQYYEKEERGRGNFPDRFSARQFPNYSSELNVNALLLGDSALYLCASSEGDSHGFQKTQYFGPGTRLLVL.

The rearrangement links TRBV30 to TRBJ1-5, with D unclear. CDR1 and CDR2 from the germline V gene are GTSNPN and SVGIG (reference sequence). This CDR3 comprises 17 residues. Trimming took off 0 bases at V and 0 bases at J, with 15 bases between the two ends. The DNA for the CDR3 is TGTGCCTGGAGTGTACTGGATCTAGGACTTAGCAATCAGCCCCAGCATTTT. This gives the protein CAWSVLDLGLSNQPQHF.

The CDR3, as DNA: TGCGCCAGCAGCCCCACCCGGACAGGAGGTTCCTCCTATAATTCACCCCTCCACTTT. It encodes CASSPTRTGGSSYNSPLHF. The rearrangement joins TRBV4-3 to TRBJ1-6, with 7 positions matching TRBD1. Germline V lookup: CDR1 LGHNA, CDR2 YSLEER. This CDR3 is 19 amino acids long. The V segment lost 4 bases and the J segment 0 bases; nucleotides outside the gene matches: 12.

As for this clone: Other nucleotide sequences in the sample specify the same CDR3. The chain uses TRBV28 and TRBJ1-1, with D perhaps matching TRBD1 (5 bases). The CDR3 contains 14 residues. Germline V CDR1 and CDR2: MDHEN, SYDVKM. V shed 2 bases and J shed 0 bases, with 7 bases lying between them. The CDR3 loop is CASSLQGLNTEAFF. CDR3 coding DNA: TGTGCCAGCAGTTTACAGGGCTTGAACACTGAAGCTTTCTTT.

The chain is built from TRBV27 and TRBJ2-2; 9 positions agree with TRBD2. The V segment lost 6 bases and the J segment 0 bases; nucleotides outside the gene matches: 5. CDR3 size: 16 residues. Looked up from germline, CDR1 is MNHEY and CDR2 is SMNVEV (reference sequence). The CDR3 coding sequence is TGTGCCAGCAGAAGACTAGCGGCCGCGAACACCGGGGAGCTGTTTTTT. The encoded protein is CASRRLAAANTGELFF.

This clone was observed a single time. The chain is built from TRBV28 and TRBJ1-3; D remains ambiguous. Trimming took 4 bases from V and 7 from J, leaving 11 bases between them. CDR1 and CDR2 (germline): MDHEN, SYDVKM. The CDR3 length is 13 residues. The CDR3 bases are TGTGCCAGCAGTTCACGAGCGGGTAACACCATATATTTT. Protein: CASSSRAGNTIYF.

The CDR3 loop reads CASSLAPRGYGYTF. CDR3 bases: TGCGCCAGCAGCTTGGCCCCGCGAGGCTATGGCTACACCTTC. The gene calls are TRBV5-1 and TRBJ1-2; D remains ambiguous. The CDR3 runs 14 residues. CDR1 is SGHRS, CDR2 YFSETQ, per germline. V lost 0 bases and J 4 bases, leaving 10 bases between the germline ends.

V gene TRBV6-2 or TRBV6-3 combines with J gene TRBJ2-3; TRBD2 matches at 10 bases. The CDR3 totals 18 residues. Germline V gives CDR1 MNHEY, CDR2 SVGEGT. The trim removed 5 bases at V and 1 base at J, leaving 12 bases unmatched. The DNA of the CDR3 is TGTGCCAGCAGTCCGGAGGGGACTAGCGCTTGGGGCACAGATACGCAGTATTTT. Translating it yields CASSPEGTSAWGTDTQYF.

The chain combines TRBV4-1 with TRBJ2-7, with 7 bases aligning to TRBD1. This CDR3 is 17 amino acids long. Looked up from germline, CDR1 is MGHRA and CDR2 is YSYEKL. Losses at the gene ends were 0 bases for V and 7 bases for J; bases not matched to a gene: 15. CDR3 sequence (DNA): TGCGCCAGCAGCCAAGATCCGGGCAGGGGGTGGACCGGAGAGCAGTACTTC. The encoded protein is CASSQDPGRGWTGEQYF.

The V call is TRBV6-6, the J call TRBJ1-1; no clear D. The length of the CDR3 is 13 residues. Germline CDR1 MNHNY, CDR2 SVGAGI (reference sequence). V lost 5 bases and J 4 bases, leaving 11 bases between the germline ends. As DNA, the CDR3 is TGTGCCAGCAGTCCCGGGATCGGCACTGAAGCTTTCTTT. Translated, it gives CASSPGIGTEAFF.

V gene TRBV27 combines with J gene TRBJ1-2; tentatively, D is TRBD1 (5 bases). Trimming removed 5 bases at V and 8 bases at J, with 18 bases between. Germline V gene sequence: CDR1 MNHEY, CDR2 SMNVEV (reference sequence). The CDR3 extends over 14 amino acids. CDR3 coding DNA: TGTGCCAGCAGTCCACAATTTGGGGGAGGAGGCTACACCTTC. This encodes CASSPQFGGGGYTF.

The rearrangement uses TRBV19 and TRBJ2-7; D might be TRBD2 (5 bases). Trimming pared 4 bases from V and 4 bases from J, leaving 14 bases between. This CDR3 contains 14 residues. Germline loops: CDR1 LNHDA, CDR2 SQIVND (reference sequence). For the CDR3, the DNA is TGTGCCAGTAGTAATTTCGGGGTCTCGTACGAGCAGTACTTC. It yields the protein CASSNFGVSYEQYF.

This chain joins TRBV29-1 and TRBJ2-3, with D maybe TRBD1 (5 bases). This CDR3 region has 13 residues. Between the trimmed V and J ends, which lost 5 bases and 4 bases, there was a span of 13 bases. Germline CDR1 SQVTM, CDR2 ANQGSEA. The CDR3 is CSVSSQGADTQYF. CDR3 bases: TGCAGCGTTTCATCCCAAGGGGCAGATACGCAGTATTTT.

DNA of the CDR3: TGCGCCAGCAGCCGCCTTGGGGCGATTAATGAAAAACTGTTTTTT. Amino acids: CASSRLGAINEKLFF. This sequence joins TRBV4-1 and TRBJ1-4; a weak D match, TRBD1 (5 bases). The CDR3 is made up of 15 amino acids. From germline, CDR1 is MGHRA and CDR2 YSYEKL. V lost 4 bases and J 4 bases, leaving 13 bases between the germline ends.

The rearrangement joins TRBV30 to TRBJ1-1; 8 nucleotides line up with TRBD1. The trim removed 4 bases at V and 11 bases at J, leaving 12 bases unmatched. CDR3 length: 13 residues. Germline V gives CDR1 GTSNPN, CDR2 SVGIG (reference sequence). The CDR3 region is CAWNLGQAMRAFF. The CDR3, as DNA: TGTGCCTGGAACCTGGGACAGGCGATGAGGGCTTTCTTT.

This chain links TRBV5-1 with TRBJ2-1; D is undetermined. This CDR3 has 14 amino acids. The V end was cut by 2 bases, the J end by 2 bases, with 8 bases between. CDR1 SGHRS and CDR2 YFSETQ come from the germline V gene. The CDR3 bases are TGCGCCAGCAGCTTAGCGCATGCCTACAATGAGCAGTTCTTC. This translates into CASSLAHAYNEQFF. Together with reference TRBV5-1 and TRBJ2-1, the CDR3 gives the full variable domain: KAGVTQTPRYLIKTRGQQVTLSCSPISGHRSVSWYQQTPGQGLQFLFEYFSETQRNKGNFPGRFSGRQFSNSRSEMNVSTLELGDSALYLCASSLAHAYNEQFFGPGTRLTVL.

The chain couples TRBV2 to TRBJ1-3; D ambiguous. Germline V gene sequence: CDR1 SNHLY, CDR2 FYNNEI. V lost 7 bases, J lost 0 bases, and 10 bases lay in between. CDR3 size: 14 residues. This CDR3 is CASTKESSGNTIYF. As DNA, the CDR3 is TGTGCCAGCACCAAGGAGAGCTCTGGAAACACCATATATTTT.

This chain links TRBV2 with TRBJ2-1; the match to TRBD1 covers 8 bases. The CDR3 has 14 residues. Germline V gene sequence: CDR1 SNHLY, CDR2 FYNNEI. Trimming cost V 3 bases and J 7 bases; bases outside gene matches: 5. CDR3 DNA sequence: TGTGCCAGCAGTGAGGGACAGGAACGGAATGAGCAGTTCTTC. It yields the protein CASSEGQERNEQFF.

V usage is TRBV27 and J usage is TRBJ2-7; 9 bases align to TRBD2. Trimming at V came to 6 bases and at J to 9 bases, leaving 12 bases not matched to a gene. CDR3 size: 14 residues. Germline CDR1 and CDR2: MNHEY and SMNVEV (reference sequence). CDR3 protein: CASSAGSGSVWQYF. Written as DNA, the CDR3 is TGTGCCAGCAGCGCTGGTAGCGGGAGTGTTTGGCAGTACTTC.

This CDR3 is CASSAVSMNTEAFF. CDR3 nucleotide sequence: TGTGCCAGCAGTGCCGTCAGTATGAACACTGAAGCTTTCTTT. The chain couples TRBV28 to TRBJ1-1; D gene ambiguous. V was shortened by 5 bases and J by 0 bases, with 10 bases between the two germline ends. The CDR3 covers 14 residues. The germline V gene encodes CDR1 MDHEN and CDR2 SYDVKM.

V and J are TRBV27 and TRBJ2-7; 10 nucleotides match TRBD1. Trimming at V came to 4 bases and at J to 5 bases, leaving 14 bases not matched to a gene. In germline, CDR1 is MNHEY, CDR2 SMNVEV (reference sequence). The CDR3 is 17 residues long. DNA for the CDR3: TGTGCCAGCAGTTCCTACCTCGGGACAGGGGAAAAGGACGAGCAGTACTTC. Translating gives CASSSYLGTGEKDEQYF.

The chain carries TRBV6-5 and TRBJ1-4; 9 bases fit TRBD1. This CDR3 has 16 amino acids. Germline assignment: CDR1 MNHEY and CDR2 SVGAGI. J was trimmed by 6 bases and V by 4 bases; bases with no gene match: 9. CDR3 region: CASSFRTGASHEKLFF. CDR3 sequence (DNA): TGTGCCAGCAGTTTCCGGACAGGGGCCAGTCATGAAAAACTGTTTTTT.

This clone has just a few counts. V is TRBV7-8 and J is TRBJ1-1; TRBD1 matches 11 bases. The V segment lost 5 bases and the J segment 11 bases; nucleotides outside the gene matches: 10. Germline-derived CDR1 and CDR2 are SGHVS and FQNEAQ. CDR3 size: 14 residues. CDR3 bases: TGTGCCAGCAGCCCGAGCGGGACAGGGGGATGGGCTTTCTTT. Protein product: CASSPSGTGGWAFF.

This CDR3 is CASGRVSTDTQYF. CDR3 bases: TGTGCCAGCGGGAGGGTTAGCACAGATACGCAGTATTTT. V and J are TRBV28 and TRBJ2-3; 7 nucleotides match TRBD2. Germline V gives CDR1 MDHEN, CDR2 SYDVKM. V lost 8 bases to trimming and J lost 0 bases; unmatched junction nucleotides: 2. The CDR3 contains 13 residues. Drawing the rest from reference TRBV28 and TRBJ2-3, the complete variable domain is DVKVTQSSRYLVKRTGEKVFLECVQDMDHENMFWYRQDPGLGLRLIYFSYDVKMKEKGDIPEGYSVSREKKERFSLILESASTNQTSMYLCASGRVSTDTQYFGPGTRLTVL.